One and the same sample provided the 17 T cell receptor beta chains below, sequenced in a study of T cells in Graves' hyperthyroidism and ophthalmopathy. TCR beta CDR3 regions were amplified from RNA transcripts. An initial round of RT-PCR targeting the TCR CDR3 relied on the HTBI primer set. In TCRdb, the multiplex PCR reads were re-called with MiXCR into one record per CDR3 protein. The repertoire consists of about 640,000 distinct CDR3 sequences, with about a fifth occurring once and the leading ten covering around a third. Material: blood. These receptors were obtained from a man aged 25 to 40 with Graves' ophthalmopathy.

Ten or more counts support this clonotype. This chain connects TRBV6-1 to TRBJ1-5; D unclear. The ends were cut back, 1 base at V and 4 bases at J, with 11 bases in the middle. Germline V gene lookup returns CDR1 MNHNS and CDR2 SASEGT. This CDR3 has 15 residues. For the CDR3, the DNA is TGTGCCAGCAGTGAAGAAATGGGGTGGAATCAGCCCCAGCATTTT. It codes for CASSEEMGWNQPQHF.

As for this clonotype: An end of the junction differs from the germline gene, which may be a read error. For the CDR3, the DNA is TGTGCCAGCAGCTTAGGCTGGAACACTGAAGCTTCCTTT. Translation: CASSLGWNTEASF. The V call is TRBV7-2, the J call TRBJ1-1, with no clear D. Germline CDR1 and CDR2: SGHTA and FQGNSA. The CDR3 runs 13 residues.

This clonotype was seen at least ten times. This sequence joins TRBV28 and TRBJ1-2, with D maybe TRBD1 (5 bases). V was cut by 6 bases and J by 7 bases, with 21 bases left in between. CDR1 MDHEN and CDR2 SYDVKM come from the germline V gene. The CDR3 covers 15 residues. The CDR3 DNA reads TGTGCCAGCAGCTTCGGGGGTGGCTTCGAATTTGGCTACACCTTC. Translated: CASSFGGGFEFGYTF.

This clonotype was counted at least ten times. This rearrangement joins TRBV4-3 to TRBJ2-7; a weak D match, TRBD2 (5 bases). The ends were cut back, 1 base at V and 2 bases at J, with 6 bases in the middle. The CDR3 runs 13 residues. CDR1 is LGHNA, CDR2 YSLEER, per germline. The CDR3 DNA follows: TGCGCCAGCAGCCAAGGGGGAGCCTACGAGCAGTACTTC. Protein product: CASSQGGAYEQYF.

This clonotype showed up many times. Compared with germline, one end of the junction differs, possibly owing to a read error. V usage is TRBV27 and J usage is TRBJ2-7, with a possible D match to TRBD1 (6 bases). CDR1 is MNHEY, CDR2 SMNVEV, per germline (reference sequence). The CDR3 is made up of 13 amino acids. Written as DNA, the CDR3 is TGCGCCAGCAGCTTGTCACAGGGTTACGAGCAGTACTTC. This encodes CASSLSQGYEQYF.

V and J are TRBV18 and TRBJ2-3; 7 nucleotides line up with TRBD1. Germline V gives CDR1 KGHSH, CDR2 LQKENI. The V segment lost 3 bases and the J segment 0 bases; nucleotides outside the gene matches: 9. This CDR3 is 17 amino acids long. This chain's CDR3 is CASSPKGTASSTDTQYF. The CDR3 DNA reads TGTGCCAGCTCACCCAAGGGGACAGCTTCTAGCACAGATACGCAGTATTTT.

The chain is built from TRBV5-6 and TRBJ1-6; D remains ambiguous. Trimming pared 2 bases from V and 7 bases from J, leaving 7 bases between. Germline loops: CDR1 SGHDT, CDR2 YYEEEE. The CDR3 is made up of 13 amino acids. CDR3 amino acids: CASSFGPNSPLHF. CDR3 sequence (DNA): TGTGCCAGCAGCTTCGGTCCCAATTCACCCCTCCACTTT.

This clonotype turned up a few times. The CDR3 nucleotides are TGTGCCAGCAGCCGCTTTGGGAGCTCCTACGAGCAGTACTTC. It is translated as CASSRFGSSYEQYF. The gene calls are TRBV27 and TRBJ2-7; possible D gene TRBD2, 5 bases. In germline, CDR1 is MNHEY, CDR2 SMNVEV (reference sequence). There are 14 residues in the CDR3. V lost 6 bases and J lost 0, with 12 bases in between.

The chain combines TRBV7-3 with TRBJ2-2; 9 bases match TRBD2. Germline loops: CDR1 SGHTA, CDR2 FQGTGA. The CDR3 has 15 residues. The ends lost 1 base at V and 8 bases at J; junction bases unmatched: 5. CDR3 DNA: TGTGCCAGCAGCTTAAACCCCCTAGCGGGAGGGGAGCTGTTTTTT. Translating it yields CASSLNPLAGGELFF.

The J gene is TRBJ1-2, the V gene TRBV6-2 or TRBV6-3; TRBD1 might be the D (6 bases). The CDR3 covers 15 residues. Deletions cut 2 bases from V and 7 bases from J, with 17 bases between. CDR1 and CDR2 (germline): MNHEY, SVGEGT. Here the CDR3 DNA reads TGTGCCAGCAGTTACGATAGGGAACAGGGTGGTGGCTACACCTTC. Protein: CASSYDREQGGGYTF.

This clonotype was found many times. The rearrangement uses TRBV2 and TRBJ1-1, with 7 bases that match TRBD1. This CDR3 has 12 amino acids. Germline assignment: CDR1 SNHLY and CDR2 FYNNEI. Unmatched junction bases numbered 4, after V lost 5 bases and J lost 7 bases. CDR3 in amino acids: CASSPGTVEAFF. The CDR3 nucleotides are TGTGCCAGCAGTCCTGGGACAGTTGAAGCTTTCTTT.

This clonotype came up many times. The chain recombines TRBV6-1 with TRBJ2-2, with TRBD2 matching over 8 bases. V gave up 5 bases and J gave up 5 bases; unmatched junction bases: 16. CDR1 and CDR2 (germline): MNHNS, SASEGT. The CDR3 totals 18 residues. CDR3 in DNA: TGTGCCAGCAGTTCCGCCGGTCTAGTTTCGGGAGGGACCGGGGAGCTGTTTTTT. This sequence encodes CASSSAGLVSGGTGELFF.

This clonotype was observed a handful of times. CDR3 DNA: TGTGCCAGCGAATATACAGCGTTCACCGGGGAGCTGTTTTTT. It codes for CASEYTAFTGELFF. The V gene is TRBV6-2 or TRBV6-3, the J gene TRBJ2-2; no reliable D call. The germline CDR1 and CDR2 sequences are MNHEY and SVGEGT. Trimming shortened V by 8 bases and J by 4 bases, and 14 bases separated the two germline ends. The CDR3 sequence is 14 residues long.

This clonotype was recorded many times. This chain connects TRBV7-8 to TRBJ1-5; D call uncertain. Germline V CDR1 and CDR2: SGHVS, FQNEAQ. This CDR3 contains 16 residues. Trimming removed 1 base at V and 4 bases at J, with 14 bases between. CDR3 nucleotides: TGTGCCAGCAGCTTAGGAATGAGGCAGGATAATCAGCCCCAGCATTTT. This translates into CASSLGMRQDNQPQHF. The variable domain in full, with the rest retrieved from reference TRBV7-8 and TRBJ1-5, is GAGVSQSPRYKVAKRGQDVALRCDPISGHVSLFWYQQALGQGPEFLTYFQNEAQLDKSGLPSDRFFAERPEGSVSTLKIQRTQQEDSAVYLCASSLGMRQDNQPQHFGDGTRLSIL.

There are many counts of this clonotype. The genes are TRBV5-6 and TRBJ1-4, with TRBD1 as a possible D gene (6 bases). This CDR3 region has 12 residues. The V end lost 3 bases, the J end lost 8 bases, and 8 bases lay between the germline ends. Germline V gives CDR1 SGHDT, CDR2 YYEEEE. The CDR3 coding sequence is TGTGCCAGCAGCTGGGGGCAGGAAAAACTGTTTTTT. Amino acid sequence: CASSWGQEKLFF.

The table lists this clonotype with a few counts. J is TRBJ2-3 and V is TRBV20-1, with D perhaps matching TRBD2 (5 bases). V lost 5 bases and J 3 bases, leaving 18 bases between the germline ends. The germline V gene has CDR1 DFQATT and CDR2 SNEGSKA (reference sequence). The CDR3 runs to 15 residues. Written as DNA, the CDR3 is TGCAGTGCTGACCGGCGTCAAGGGAGTACAGATACGCAGTATTTT. Translation: CSADRRQGSTDTQYF.

This rearrangement joins TRBV5-1 to TRBJ1-4; TRBD1 matches 8 bases. The CDR3 consists of 17 residues. J was trimmed by 0 bases and V by 0 bases; bases with no gene match: 4. Germline lookup yields CDR1 SGHRS and CDR2 YFSETQ. CDR3 sequence (DNA): TGCGCCAGCAGCTTGGCACAGGGGGGTGCAACTAATGAAAAACTGTTTTTT. Translated: CASSLAQGGATNEKLFF. Full variable domain (rest looked up from reference TRBV5-1 and TRBJ1-4): KAGVTQTPRYLIKTRGQQVTLSCSPISGHRSVSWYQQTPGQGLQFLFEYFSETQRNKGNFPGRFSGRQFSNSRSEMNVSTLELGDSALYLCASSLAQGGATNEKLFFGSGTQLSVL.